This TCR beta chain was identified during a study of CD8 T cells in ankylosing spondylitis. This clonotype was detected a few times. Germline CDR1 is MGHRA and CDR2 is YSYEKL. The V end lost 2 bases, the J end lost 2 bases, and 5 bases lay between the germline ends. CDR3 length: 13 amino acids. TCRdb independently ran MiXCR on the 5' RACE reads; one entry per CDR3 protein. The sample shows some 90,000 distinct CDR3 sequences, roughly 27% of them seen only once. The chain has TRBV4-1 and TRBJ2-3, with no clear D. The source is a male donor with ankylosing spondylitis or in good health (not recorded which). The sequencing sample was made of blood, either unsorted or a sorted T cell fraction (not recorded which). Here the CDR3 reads CASSQLVTDTQYF. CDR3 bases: TGCGCCAGCAGCCAACTGGTCACAGATACGCAGTATTTT.